These 12 T cell receptor beta chains were all obtained from the same sample, sequenced in a study of T cells after yellow fever vaccination. TCRdb itself ran the 5' RACE reads through MiXCR, one entry per CDR3 protein. The top ten clones hold roughly 0.97% of a sample with tens of thousands of distinct CDR3 sequences, 3.4% of them seen once. The source was PBMCs, either bulk or a sorted T-cell subset (CD4+, CD8+, memory, or dextramer-sorted; not recorded which), collected around 45 days after the first yellow fever vaccination. The receptors were sampled from a man between 18 and 29 years old who received the YFV17D yellow fever vaccine.

This clonotype was counted ten times or more. This chain joins TRBV20-1 and TRBJ1-6, with D tentatively TRBD1 (5 bases). Germline CDR1 is DFQATT and CDR2 is SNEGSKA (reference sequence). There are 10 residues in the CDR3. The V gene lost 6 bases and the J gene lost 12 bases, with 9 bases spanning the gap. Here the CDR3 reads CSAQGVPLHF. CDR3 sequence (DNA): TGCAGTGCCCAAGGGGTACCCCTCCACTTT.

This clonotype was found many times. The V and J genes are TRBV29-1 and TRBJ1-2, with D perhaps TRBD1 (5 bases). V was pared by 4 bases and J by 4 bases, with 16 bases between. The CDR3 covers 14 residues. Germline V lookup: CDR1 SQVTM, CDR2 ANQGSEA. CDR3 loop: CSVGGAVAGYGYTF. The CDR3 region has the DNA TGCAGCGTTGGAGGGGCGGTCGCGGGCTATGGCTACACCTTC.

The table lists this clonotype with many counts. The chain recombines TRBV7-3 with TRBJ2-1; TRBD2 aligns across 12 bases. Germline V gene data show CDR1 as SGHTA and CDR2 as FQGTGA. The length of the CDR3 is 15 residues. V trimming: 5 bases; J trimming: 5 bases; junction bases outside the gene matches: 4. The CDR3 DNA reads as TGTGCCAGCAGCCTTGGACTAGCGGGGAACAATGAGCAGTTCTTC. Residues: CASSLGLAGNNEQFF.

This clonotype was detected many times. CDR3 nucleotides: TGTGCCAGCAGTTTAACGGCTACTGATACGCAGTATTTT. Protein product: CASSLTATDTQYF. The V call is TRBV12-3 or TRBV12-4, the J call TRBJ2-3; D unresolved. This CDR3 has 13 amino acids. With 2 bases removed from V and 6 bases from J, the gap between germline ends came to 9 bases.

The sample holds many counts of this clonotype. CDR3 amino acids: CASSLYRGTGANVLTF. CDR3 nucleotide sequence: TGTGCCAGCAGTTTATACAGGGGGACTGGGGCCAACGTCCTGACTTTC. The chain uses TRBV28 and TRBJ2-6, with TRBD1 matching over 8 bases. There are 16 residues in the CDR3. The V segment lost 1 base and the J segment 2 bases; nucleotides outside the gene matches: 1. Germline V gene sequence: CDR1 MDHEN, CDR2 SYDVKM.

The sample holds many counts of this clonotype. V is TRBV12-3 or TRBV12-4 and J is TRBJ2-7; TRBD1 matches at 8 bases. V was clipped by 2 bases and J by 2 bases; unmatched bases: 14. The CDR3 is made up of 18 amino acids. CDR3 region: CASSLQNPDRAHPYEQYF. CDR3 nucleotide sequence: TGTGCCAGCAGTTTACAAAACCCGGACAGGGCCCACCCCTACGAGCAGTACTTC.

This clonotype occurred many times. The chain carries TRBV7-2 and TRBJ2-2; TRBD2 might be the D (5 bases). CDR1 is SGHTA, CDR2 FQGNSA, per germline. CDR3 length equals 12 residues. V shed 4 bases and J shed 13 bases, with 13 bases lying between them. CDR3 sequence: CASSSYTRGLFF. As DNA, the CDR3 is TGTGCCAGCAGCTCCTATACCCGGGGGCTGTTTTTT.

This clonotype was counted many times. This chain joins TRBV7-2 and TRBJ2-7, with D possibly being TRBD2 (7 bases). Trimming took 3 bases from V and 3 from J, leaving 21 bases between them. CDR3 size: 17 residues. Germline-derived CDR1 and CDR2 are SGHTA and FQGNSA. The CDR3: CASSFRGGGGEFYEQYF. Written as DNA, the CDR3 is TGTGCCAGCAGCTTTAGGGGGGGAGGCGGGGAATTCTACGAGCAGTACTTC.

This clonotype was seen at least ten times. The chain recombines TRBV15 with TRBJ2-7; possibly TRBD1 for D (5 bases). Germline lookup yields CDR1 LNHNV and CDR2 YYDKDF (reference sequence). The CDR3 extends over 13 amino acids. Trimming took off 3 bases at V and 3 bases at J, with 9 bases between the two ends. In nucleotides, the CDR3 is TGTGCCACCAGCAGGGTAGGGGTCTACGAGCAGTACTTC. Its translation is CATSRVGVYEQYF. Supplemented by reference TRBV15 and TRBJ2-7, the full variable domain reads DAMVIQNPRYQVTQFGKPVTLSCSQTLNHNVMYWYQQKSSQAPKLLFHYYDKDFNNEADTPDNFQSRRPNTSFCFLDIRSPGLGDTAMYLCATSRVGVYEQYFGPGTRLTVT.

At least ten counts were recorded for this clonotype. The rearrangement joins TRBV7-6 to TRBJ2-5, with TRBD2 identical over 9 bases. The V segment lost 4 bases and the J segment 7 bases; nucleotides outside the gene matches: 10. From germline, CDR1 is SGHVS and CDR2 FNYEAQ. The CDR3 sequence is 15 residues long. This CDR3 is CASSSTLLSGGTQYF. The CDR3 bases are TGTGCCAGCAGCTCAACACTCCTTAGCGGGGGGACCCAGTACTTC.

At least ten counts were recorded for this clonotype. The chain carries TRBV5-1 and TRBJ2-5; D call uncertain. The ends were cut back, 2 bases at V and 4 bases at J, with 15 bases in the middle. The CDR3 is made up of 15 amino acids. The germline gives CDR1 SGHRS, CDR2 YFSETQ. In DNA form, the CDR3 reads TGCGCCAGCAGCTTAGTCGGCTGGTCCGGAGAGACCCAGTACTTC. Amino acids: CASSLVGWSGETQYF.

This clonotype was found many times. This chain joins TRBV7-9 and TRBJ2-3; D assignment may be TRBD1 or TRBD2 (5 bases each). Germline CDR1 and CDR2: SEHNR and FQNEAQ (reference sequence). The length of the CDR3 is 15 residues. V was trimmed by 7 bases and J by 6 bases, leaving 20 bases between them. The CDR3 here is CASIPAASGRDTQYF. CDR3 coding DNA: TGTGCCAGCATCCCCGCCGCCTCGGGGCGGGATACGCAGTATTTT.